Listed below are T cell receptor beta chains from one sample, sequenced in a study of CD4 T cell repertoires in COVID-19. Only in-frame clones appear in the TCRdb table, and some are missing; sequencing was by immunoSEQ multiplex PCR. The sample lists 60,000 to 90,000 clones, about 80% occurring once. The sample was CD4+ T cells from peripheral blood, taken after recovery from COVID-19. The receptor set was obtained from a human donor who had COVID-19. CDR3s include the opening cysteine and the closing phenylalanine or tryptophan. The order of the fields is V gene, clone size, CDR3 protein. Clone size appears in some rows only: once, few, many, or a class for an expanded clone.

v_call: TRBV20-1; clone_size: .; cdr3_aa: CSASIPTANTEAFF
v_call: TRBV19; clone_size: .; cdr3_aa: CASSFLDRGTYNEQFF
v_call: TRBV4-2; clone_size: once; cdr3_aa: CASSPSARGAQVEQFF
v_call: TRBV28; clone_size: few; cdr3_aa: CASVNAGELFF
v_call: TRBV28; clone_size: .; cdr3_aa: CASKGTAGMIRGNTIYF
v_call: TRBV7-9; clone_size: .; cdr3_aa: CASSFSGRYEAPDTQYF
v_call: TRBV5-1; clone_size: few; cdr3_aa: CASSLAFGSSSYEQYF
v_call: TRBV28; clone_size: .; cdr3_aa: CASSDPLQGAPADTQYF
v_call: TRBV6-5; clone_size: .; cdr3_aa: CASSYWGDGSYEQYF
v_call: TRBV14; clone_size: once; cdr3_aa: CASSFGGGYTDTQYF
v_call: TRBV6-5; clone_size: .; cdr3_aa: CASSYSKGLFNEQFF
v_call: TRBV14; clone_size: .; cdr3_aa: CASSQDLVYEQYF
v_call: TRBV6-5; clone_size: once; cdr3_aa: CASSYSRDPSTDTQYF
v_call: TRBV3-1/TRBV3-2; clone_size: .; cdr3_aa: CASKRADTEAFF
v_call: TRBV6-5; clone_size: .; cdr3_aa: CASSYRQPLYTGELFF
v_call: TRBV7-9; clone_size: .; cdr3_aa: CASSPLARQGSYEQYF
v_call: TRBV27; clone_size: .; cdr3_aa: CASSFFGNRGNYGYTF
v_call: TRBV19; clone_size: .; cdr3_aa: CATGGQGSGANVLTF
v_call: TRBV19; clone_size: .; cdr3_aa: CASSMDRVNTEAFF
v_call: TRBV10-3; clone_size: .; cdr3_aa: CTTQGGAADTQYF
v_call: TRBV30; clone_size: .; cdr3_aa: CAWSRRNQETQYF
v_call: TRBV7-9; clone_size: few; cdr3_aa: CASSLGAVGGSPLHF
v_call: TRBV6-5; clone_size: .; cdr3_aa: CASSYKRDDFYEQYF
v_call: TRBV6-1; clone_size: .; cdr3_aa: CASSEGAGPVPTDTQYF
v_call: TRBV19; clone_size: .; cdr3_aa: CASSIRGGRDYGYTF
v_call: TRBV7-2; clone_size: .; cdr3_aa: CASSLTRAGTYGYTF
v_call: TRBV6-5; clone_size: .; cdr3_aa: CASSKMRAGAYEQYF
v_call: TRBV12-3/TRBV12-4; clone_size: .; cdr3_aa: CASAWGADTQYF
v_call: TRBV7-2; clone_size: .; cdr3_aa: CASRTPPSSYNEQFF
v_call: TRBV6-4; clone_size: .; cdr3_aa: CASSEVGQLSNQPQHF
v_call: TRBV5-1; clone_size: .; cdr3_aa: CASSTRTVSSYNEQFF
v_call: TRBV6-6; clone_size: .; cdr3_aa: CASSADSKQYF
v_call: TRBV7-8; clone_size: .; cdr3_aa: CASSLAPSSETQYF
v_call: TRBV3-1/TRBV3-2; clone_size: .; cdr3_aa: CASSQGSVQETQYF
v_call: TRBV15; clone_size: few; cdr3_aa: CATSRDRGKRYPYEQYF
v_call: TRBV4-1; clone_size: few; cdr3_aa: CASSQEPPREGPNSPLHF
v_call: TRBV24-1; clone_size: .; cdr3_aa: CATNFCRGGNSPLHF
v_call: TRBV5-4; clone_size: .; cdr3_aa: CASSLTGKSSGNTIYF
v_call: TRBV5-6; clone_size: .; cdr3_aa: CASSLVTGTGSDTQYF
v_call: TRBV3-1/TRBV3-2; clone_size: once; cdr3_aa: CASRQGSGGLTGYTF
v_call: TRBV10-3; clone_size: .; cdr3_aa: CAISERKGTNEKLFF
v_call: TRBV10-1; clone_size: .; cdr3_aa: CASSESGGGGQNEQFF
v_call: TRBV20-1; clone_size: once; cdr3_aa: CSASEGPPRADTQYF
v_call: TRBV30; clone_size: .; cdr3_aa: CAWSPGGKQETQYF
v_call: TRBV5-1; clone_size: once; cdr3_aa: CASSSTSGKETQYF
v_call: TRBV6-5; clone_size: .; cdr3_aa: CASSSGQGRAEQFF
v_call: TRBV24-1; clone_size: .; cdr3_aa: CATSDPLQHEQFF
v_call: TRBV3-1/TRBV3-2; clone_size: .; cdr3_aa: CASSQVQGDSPLHF
v_call: TRBV27; clone_size: few; cdr3_aa: CASAYEQYF
v_call: TRBV5-1; clone_size: .; cdr3_aa: CASNSGQGNTGELFF
v_call: TRBV6-1; clone_size: medium-sized; cdr3_aa: CASSFGARGNEQYF
v_call: TRBV4-2; clone_size: .; cdr3_aa: CASSQPARDEQFF
v_call: TRBV15; clone_size: few; cdr3_aa: CATSTGTTGTDTQYF
v_call: TRBV2; clone_size: .; cdr3_aa: CASTQGRETQYF
v_call: TRBV10-3; clone_size: .; cdr3_aa: CAISEGDGSPLHF
v_call: TRBV28; clone_size: .; cdr3_aa: CASSPVGAGSGNTIYF
v_call: TRBV5-1; clone_size: .; cdr3_aa: CASSLARAGIGEKLFF
v_call: TRBV12-3/TRBV12-4; clone_size: .; cdr3_aa: CASSPQRDSPLHF
v_call: TRBV7-9; clone_size: .; cdr3_aa: CASSPRMVSDTQYF
v_call: TRBV19; clone_size: .; cdr3_aa: CASSIQSWDRVEQYF